The subject of this entry is one TCR beta chain. This entry is derived from a study of blood T cell repertoires in COVID-19. The Seattle site enrolled patients during active infection and followed them longitudinally. TCRdb's copy holds only in-frame clones and misses some; the assay was immunoSEQ multiplex PCR. The table has over 150,000 clones, approximately 85% seen once. V gave up 6 bases and J gave up 0 bases, with 12 bases separating them. The CDR3 loop spans 15 amino acids. The germline CDR1 and CDR2 sequences are MNHEY and SVGAGI. The chain links TRBV6-5 to TRBJ1-3, with a possible D match to TRBD1 (5 bases). Material for sequencing was peripheral blood. This clonotype was sampled from a man in his 60s with COVID-19, enrolled during active disease. CDR3 nucleotide sequence: TGTGCCAGCAGGGGGCAGGCGAGCTCTGGAAACACCATATATTTT. Translation gives CASRGQASSGNTIYF.